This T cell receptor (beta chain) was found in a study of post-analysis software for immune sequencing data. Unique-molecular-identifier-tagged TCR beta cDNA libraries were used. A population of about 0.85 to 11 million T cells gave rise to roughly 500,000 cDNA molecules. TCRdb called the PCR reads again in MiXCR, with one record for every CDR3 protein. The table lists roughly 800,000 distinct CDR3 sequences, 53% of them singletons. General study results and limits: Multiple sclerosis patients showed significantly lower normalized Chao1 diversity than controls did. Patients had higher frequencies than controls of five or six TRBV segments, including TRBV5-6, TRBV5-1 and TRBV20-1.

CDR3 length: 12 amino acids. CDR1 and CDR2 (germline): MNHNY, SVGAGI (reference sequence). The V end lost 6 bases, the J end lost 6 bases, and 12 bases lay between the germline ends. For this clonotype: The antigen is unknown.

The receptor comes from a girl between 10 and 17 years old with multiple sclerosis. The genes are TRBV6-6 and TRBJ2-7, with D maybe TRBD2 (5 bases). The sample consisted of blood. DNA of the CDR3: TGTGCCAGCAGGGACTTCGGTGGCGAGCAGTACTTC. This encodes CASRDFGGEQYF.